Below, 23 T cell receptor beta chains from the same sample are listed, as sequenced in a study of cytomegalovirus exposure and HLA in healthy donors. PCR employed 60 Vbeta and 13 Jbeta primers. The repertoire was sequenced with immunoSEQ multiplex PCR; TCRdb's copy has only in-frame clones and lacks some. The top ten clones hold approximately 5% of a sample with around 190,000 clones, 70% to 75% of them seen once. Sequenced material: PBMCs. The receptor set was obtained from a man aged 25 to 45 in good health and CMV-seropositive.

This chain joins TRBV9 and TRBJ1-5; D not certain. This CDR3 is 15 amino acids long. The V end was cut by 0 bases, the J end by 4 bases, with 11 bases between. Germline V gene lookup returns CDR1 SGDLS and CDR2 YYNGEE. In DNA, the CDR3 is TGTGCCAGCAGCGTAGATGGGCAGCCTAATCAGCCCCAGCATTTT. It translates to CASSVDGQPNQPQHF.

J is TRBJ2-7 and V is TRBV7-6; TRBD1 agrees at 10 bases. Trimming cost V 5 bases and J 5 bases; bases outside gene matches: 9. The CDR3 spans 15 residues. Germline V gene data show CDR1 as SGHVS and CDR2 as FNYEAQ. This CDR3 is CASSHSGGTGDEQYF. CDR3 coding DNA: TGTGCCAGCAGCCACTCTGGGGGGACAGGGGACGAGCAGTACTTC.

This chain uses TRBV7-2 with TRBJ1-3; 7 nucleotides align to TRBD1. Germline V CDR1 and CDR2: SGHTA, FQGNSA. Trimming cost V 6 bases and J 4 bases; bases outside gene matches: 3. The CDR3 covers 13 residues. The CDR3 DNA follows: TGTGCCAGCAGGAAGGACAGGGGAAACACCATATATTTT. It yields the protein CASRKDRGNTIYF.

The V gene is TRBV18, the J gene TRBJ1-3; TRBD1 agrees at 10 bases. The ends lost 3 bases at V and 0 bases at J; junction bases unmatched: 8. The CDR3 sequence is 18 residues long. Germline loops: CDR1 KGHSH, CDR2 LQKENI. Here the CDR3 reads CASSPAAGTGDSGNTIYF. CDR3 bases: TGTGCCAGCTCACCGGCCGCCGGGACAGGGGACTCTGGAAACACCATATATTTT. The full variable domain, completed using reference TRBV18 and TRBJ1-3, is NAGVMQNPRHLVRRRGQEARLRCSPMKGHSHVYWYRQLPEEGLKFMVYLQKENIIDESGMPKERFSAEFPKEGPSILRIQQVVRGDSAAYFCASSPAAGTGDSGNTIYFGEGSWLTVV.

The V gene is TRBV6-5, the J gene TRBJ2-5, with TRBD1 identical over 10 bases. The CDR3 loop spans 15 amino acids. The ends lost 7 bases at V and 2 bases at J; junction bases unmatched: 7. CDR1 and CDR2 from the germline V gene are MNHEY and SVGAGI. This CDR3 is CASTRTGGLQETQYF. In DNA, the CDR3 is TGTGCCAGCACACGGACAGGGGGGCTACAAGAGACCCAGTACTTC.

The chain is built from TRBV6-4 and TRBJ2-1; possible D gene TRBD2, 6 bases. In germline, CDR1 is MRHNA, CDR2 SNTAGT. V lost 8 bases and J 6 bases, leaving 14 bases between the germline ends. This CDR3 has 13 residues. CDR3 DNA: TGTGCCAGCGCTCGGGAGTTGGGCAATGAGCAGTTCTTC. Protein sequence: CASARELGNEQFF.

The rearrangement links TRBV25-1 to TRBJ2-7; TRBD1 might be the D (5 bases). Trimming left V 8 bases short and J 4 bases short, with 6 bases between. Germline lookup yields CDR1 MGHDK and CDR2 SYGVNS. This CDR3 has 10 amino acids. For the CDR3, the DNA is TGTGCCAGCCAGGGTTACGAGCAGTACTTC. This gives the protein CASQGYEQYF.

V gene TRBV28 combines with J gene TRBJ1-5; no definite D call. V was trimmed by 7 bases and J by 4 bases, leaving 11 bases between them. The length of the CDR3 is 13 residues. CDR1 is MDHEN, CDR2 SYDVKM, per germline. Here the CDR3 reads CASTPGLNQPQHF. The CDR3 DNA follows: TGTGCCAGCACCCCAGGCTTGAATCAGCCCCAGCATTTT.

The chain carries TRBV2 and TRBJ1-5; the D gene is possibly TRBD1 (6 bases). Germline lookup yields CDR1 SNHLY and CDR2 FYNNEI. The V end lost 5 bases, the J end lost 6 bases, and 14 bases lay between the germline ends. The CDR3 is 14 amino acids. The DNA for the CDR3 is TGTGCCAGCAGTAACAGGGACAAAATTCAGCCCCAGCATTTT. It codes for CASSNRDKIQPQHF.

This clone was detected only a few times. The chain is built from TRBV4-1 and TRBJ2-7, with D hard to call. CDR1 and CDR2 (germline): MGHRA, YSYEKL. The V end was cut by 1 base, the J end by 0 bases, with 4 bases between. CDR3 length: 13 residues. The CDR3 spells CASSQVSSYEQYF. The CDR3 DNA reads TGCGCCAGCAGCCAAGTATCCTCCTACGAGCAGTACTTC.

The gene calls are TRBV5-1 and TRBJ2-7; TRBD2 agrees at 8 bases. Germline V CDR1 and CDR2: SGHRS, YFSETQ. The CDR3 totals 14 residues. Trimming took 1 base from V and 5 from J; bases not matched to a gene: 5. The CDR3 DNA follows: TGCGCCAGCAGCTTGTGGACGGGGGGGGACGAGCAGTACTTC. As protein: CASSLWTGGDEQYF.

The CDR3 DNA sequence: TGTGCCAGCAGGCCGAATCTAGGGGGTCCCGGGGAGCTGTTTTTT. Protein: CASRPNLGGPGELFF. This chain connects TRBV6-6 to TRBJ2-2, with TRBD1 as a possible D gene (6 bases). V was cut by 6 bases and J by 6 bases, with 17 bases left in between. CDR3 length: 15 amino acids. Germline V CDR1 and CDR2: MNHNY, SVGAGI (reference sequence).

This rearrangement joins TRBV6-1 to TRBJ1-6, with a weak D call TRBD1 (5 bases). Germline V gene data show CDR1 as MNHNS and CDR2 as SASEGT. V was pared by 4 bases and J by 2 bases, with 15 bases between. The CDR3 is 17 amino acids. CDR3 DNA sequence: TGTGCCAGCAGTGGCACCAGGGCGGCCGCCTATAATTCACCCCTCCACTTT. Amino acid sequence: CASSGTRAAAYNSPLHF.

The chain carries TRBV5-4 and TRBJ2-7; the D is unclear. In germline, CDR1 is SGHNT, CDR2 YYREEE (reference sequence). Trimming left V 4 bases short and J 0 bases short, with 14 bases between. The length of the CDR3 is 15 residues. CDR3 region: CASSLESTSSYEQYF. CDR3 sequence (DNA): TGTGCCAGCAGCCTGGAATCTACGAGCTCCTACGAGCAGTACTTC.

This chain uses TRBV1 with TRBJ2-7; TRBD2, the D gene given by the table, was not confirmed from the DNA. TRBV1 is flagged as a pseudogene. CDR3 length: 19 residues. The CDR3, as DNA: TGCACCAGCAGCCAAGATAGGGGAAAAACTAGCGGGAGTCCCTACGAGCAGTACTTC. Amino acid sequence: CTSSQDRGKTSGSPYEQYF.

The V gene is TRBV12-5, the J gene TRBJ2-7; D perhaps matches TRBD2 (7 bases). Trimming pared 7 bases from V and 0 bases from J, leaving 10 bases between. The CDR3 consists of 13 residues. The germline CDR1 and CDR2 sequences are LGHNT and FRNRAP. The CDR3 is CASVGGHSYEQYF. Here the CDR3 DNA reads TGTGCTAGTGTGGGGGGGCACTCCTACGAGCAGTACTTC.

The chain carries TRBV9 and TRBJ1-3; 8 bases are shared with TRBD1. V shed 3 bases, J shed 0 bases, and the junction held 8 bases outside the gene matches. This CDR3 spans 17 amino acids. CDR1 is SGDLS, CDR2 YYNGEE, per germline. This CDR3 reads CASSDPGTGFSGNTIYF. CDR3 DNA sequence: TGTGCCAGCAGCGATCCCGGGACAGGCTTCTCTGGAAACACCATATATTTT.

The chain combines TRBV12-5 with TRBJ2-1; possible D gene TRBD1, 5 bases. Germline CDR1 and CDR2: LGHNT and FRNRAP. Trimming took off 1 base at V and 8 bases at J, with 9 bases between the two ends. The CDR3 has 13 amino acids. CDR3 coding DNA: TGTGCTAGTGGTTTGGCAGGGCCTGATGAGCAGTTCTTC. It is translated as CASGLAGPDEQFF.

The genes are TRBV6-5 and TRBJ2-2; D is perhaps TRBD2 (6 bases). The CDR3 is 15 amino acids. Germline V lookup: CDR1 MNHEY, CDR2 SVGAGI. V lost 10 bases to trimming and J lost 0 bases, with 15 bases between them. The CDR3 reads CATTTGRSNTGELFF. CDR3 nucleotide sequence: TGTGCCACCACAACCGGGAGATCGAACACCGGGGAGCTGTTTTTT.

The chain carries TRBV7-8 and TRBJ2-5; no clear D. With the DNA end fitting TRBJ2-7 better, the J assignment may be wrong. Germline V CDR1 and CDR2: SGHVS, FQNEAQ. The CDR3 consists of 16 residues. The CDR3 protein is CASSLVPGPTAYEQYF. CDR3 nucleotide sequence: TGTGCCAGCAGCTTAGTTCCTGGGCCTACCGCCTACGAGCAGTACTTC.

The chain couples TRBV2 to TRBJ1-4, with 7 bases that match TRBD1. Germline CDR1 reads SNHLY; CDR2 reads FYNNEI. The V segment lost 6 bases and the J segment 0 bases; nucleotides outside the gene matches: 4. CDR3 length: 15 residues. The CDR3 is CASRTGQATNEKLFF. For the CDR3, the DNA is TGTGCCAGCAGGACAGGGCAAGCAACTAATGAAAAACTGTTTTTT.

In the case of this clone: One end of the junction does not line up with germline, which may come from a read error. This chain uses TRBV4-3 with TRBJ2-5; 9 bases line up with TRBD1. Germline values: CDR1 LGHNA, CDR2 YSLEER. This CDR3 is built from 13 residues. Here the CDR3 reads CASSQNRDREPNF. CDR3 nucleotide sequence: TGCGCCAGCAGCCAGAACCGGGACAGGGAACCCAACTTC.

CDR3 loop: CASSPLAGGNQPQHF. The CDR3 DNA sequence: TGCGCCAGCAGCCCCCTGGCGGGGGGGAATCAGCCCCAGCATTTT. The chain carries TRBV5-1 and TRBJ1-5, with TRBD1 as a possible D gene (5 bases). Germline V gene data show CDR1 as SGHRS and CDR2 as YFSETQ. Trimming took 4 bases from V and 4 from J, leaving 15 bases between them. The CDR3 has 15 amino acids.